This T cell receptor beta chain was recovered during a study of cytomegalovirus exposure and HLA in healthy donors (dated by TCRdb to about 2017). A note on the overall study: An earlier analysis of 587 of the donors reported 250 to 300 Gb of sequence data and 95 million to 120 million unique TCR beta sequences obtained from approximately 180 million T cells. Typing coverage differed by locus: A, B, C, DRB1 and DQB1 were typed in about 629-640 donors, DQA1 in about 550, DPA1 in roughly 590, and DPB1 in 450 to 490. A later genetic analysis took genome-wide SNP genotypes for about three fifths of the 666 donors and used that subset as a discovery cohort. Four to six DR-DQ haplotypes were handled as single units for association and clustering, since linkage in the cohort was strong. An earlier analysis of fewer than 750 of the donors used high-throughput TCR beta sequencing to judge whether each TCR beta V gene segment behaved as functional or pseudogenic. Of the 398 genotyped donors, approximately 82% fell in the genetic ancestry cluster associated with self-reported Caucasian donors. Using immunosequencing, the study profiled T cell repertoires from about 620 subjects and related those repertoires to cytomegalovirus serostatus. Among about 400 genotyped donors of the cohort, an average of roughly 230,000 unique TCR beta nucleotide sequences was sequenced per donor, of which approximately 18% were non-productive. Rather than using new phenotypic data, the later analysis identified candidate immune exposures from TCR beta sequences and from how often those sequences occurred across donors. HLA typing included class I and class II loci at four-digit resolution. The aim of the study was to test whether cataloging public T cell receptors could identify signatures of past pathogen exposure. An early release that covered about 600 HLA-typed donors contained about 300 gigabases of sequencing data and tens of millions of unique TCR sequences. To predict cytomegalovirus infection status, the study combined high-throughput TCR immunosequencing, statistical association of individual TCRs with disease status, and machine learning. Donor age, sex, ethnicity and CMV serostatus were compiled together with the repertoire data. In a later analysis, previously published TCR beta repertoires from 666 donors were re-analyzed and high-resolution HLA genotyping was added so that TCR occurrence patterns could be studied. Along with the roughly 700-subject first cohort, a separate validation cohort of approximately 110 different subjects was used. All discovery cohort repertoires had been generated using a single sequencing platform. Results the study describes overall, beyond this receptor: According to a later genetic analysis, donors in an Asian-associated ancestry cluster had fewer N-insertions in productive TCRs than the approximately 710-donor mean. In a later analysis, the rate of TCR association differed among HLA loci, with DRB1 alleles having the most associated TCRs and HLA-C alleles having the fewest. It was suggested by the authors that the approach could potentially be generalized to other disease states and immunological phenotypes. Several of the top co-occurrence clusters appeared to be linked to parvovirus B19, influenza, CMV and Epstein-Barr virus, according to a later analysis. Cytomegalovirus status was reported to be diagnosed by the classifier with high specificity and sensitivity in both the original and validation cohorts. Compared with equally common non-associated chains, HLA-associated TCR beta chains in a later analysis were more clonally expanded and had lower generation probabilities. CMV serostatus was the only immune exposure information available for the cohort. Because some donors lacked HLA typing at each locus, the association tests relied only on the typed subset. In vitro tests confirmed that three of the cytomegalovirus-associated TCR beta chains recognize cytomegalovirus antigens. Sequencing depth was assumed to be roughly uniform across donors in the presence/absence analyses, though that assumption may not hold. A later analysis found that most CMV-associated TCR beta chains appeared HLA-restricted, with HLA associations seemingly driven largely by CMV exposure. In an earlier analysis of 500 to 650 of the donors, most TCR beta V segments appeared in productive rearrangements about 87% or about 30% of the time, broadly matching IMGT annotations. In a later genetic analysis, a missense DCLRE1C variant was associated with V-gene and J-gene trimming of TCR beta chains, and the association was replicated in an independent cohort. Some IMGT-functional V segments, including TRBV6-2 and TRBV6-3, could not be told apart with the 87-base-pair reads, so those segments were excluded. Assigning TCR associations to individual alleles was difficult when HLA alleles, especially DR and DQ, strongly co-occurred. Correlated functional status among segregating V segments might reflect linkage disequilibrium, but an unknown experimental factor could not be ruled out. A cluster of highly shared sequence variants was judged likely to represent a technical artifact of the sequencing pipeline. Across donors, most TCR sequences were observed very rarely, whereas some public TCRs were present in many individuals. Specific HLA alleles were associated with more than 15,000 TCR beta sequences at a false discovery rate of 0.05 in a later analysis. A further reported finding was that TCR beta sequences accurately predicted the HLA-A and HLA-B alleles for most subjects in the first cohort. Because counts were too low, 15 to 20 rarely observed V segments, including chromosome 9 orphons, were excluded from the earlier analysis of under 650 of the donors. The study listed approximately 160 TCR beta chains as associated with cytomegalovirus. Only TCR beta chains were sequenced in this cohort, and the absence of alpha or paired-chain data limited detectable features.

Spanning cysteine to phenylalanine, the CDR3 consists of 14 amino acids. CDR3 DNA is the only sequence kept; it has 42 bases, read in frame from the first base. Trimming removed 5 bases from V and 4 bases from J; the gene matches leave 5 bases unexplained. The germline V gene provides CDR1 SGHAT and CDR2 FQNNGV. In total, roughly 670 healthy bone marrow donors made up the cohort. All cohort members were sampled while nominally healthy, although unrecorded immune exposures were likely present. The donor tested CMV seropositive, placing the donor among the 290 or so seropositive members of the cohort. Each donor provided a peripheral blood sample, and peripheral blood mononuclear cells were used for TCR beta sequencing. The Qiagen DNeasy Blood Extraction Kit was used to extract genomic DNA from the blood cell samples. Concerning this clone: Its binding antigen is unknown. Base qualities were left out, and no much larger clone turns up one base away.

Libraries came from the immunoSEQ multiplex PCR assay. For the multiplex PCR, a mixture combining 60 forward primers for TCR Vbeta segments and 13 reverse primers for TCR Jbeta segments was used. The CDR3 region of rearranged TCR beta genes was amplified from genomic DNA with a multiplex PCR assay. The Illumina HiSeq System was used to sequence the amplified TCR beta libraries as 87-base-pair reads. For the original study's pipeline: In a later analysis, some 80 million unique TCR beta chains were counted across the roughly 670 repertoires, and approximately 9.9 million of these chains were shared by at least two donors. A nearest-neighbor algorithm error-corrected the raw reads and collapsed the reads into unique sequences, merging closely related sequences to remove PCR and sequencing errors. To assign V, D and J gene segments, CDR3 sequences were aligned to IMGT reference sequences. Each retained sequence needed at least a six-nucleotide match to both a V gene segment and a J gene segment. Rearrangements were called productive when the CDR3 lacked stop codons and stayed in frame with V and J; all others were non-productive. Following IMGT convention, CDR3 was defined as the stretch from the second conserved V-encoded cysteine up to the conserved J-encoded phenylalanine. Sequences without an unambiguous match to a single V gene segment were excluded from the earlier analysis of several hundred of the donors. An earlier analysis of several hundred of the donors called V segments functional above 56.7% productive rearrangements and segregating when the between-donor standard deviation exceeded 5%. A statistical classification framework was built for diagnosing cytomegalovirus status from the catalog of TCR beta chain sequences. In a later analysis, TCR nucleotide sequences were compared against IMGT/GENE-DB human TR gene sequences so that V and J genes could be assigned. Using the TCRdist pipeline, a later analysis assigned CDR3 sequences along with most-parsimonious VDJ recombination scenarios. In a later analysis, each TCR beta chain was defined by its CDR3 amino acid sequence together with its V-gene family, and reads lacking a unique V-gene family were excluded. To address suspected cross-contamination and a sequencing artifact, a later analysis removed over 500 highly shared, low-generation-probability nucleotide sequences. In a later analysis, a clonal expansion index for each public chain was calculated from normalized within-repertoire ranks of inferred template counts. Generation probabilities in a later analysis came from a VDJ recombination model fitted to out-of-frame rearrangements, and those results were checked against IGoR. A later analysis scored TCR-TCR, TCR-HLA and TCR-CMV co-occurrence with hypergeometric tests, applying a repertoire-size bias correction to TCR pairs. A later analysis estimated false discovery rates by permuting HLA or CMV assignments 20 times. In a later analysis, co-occurring TCRs were grouped with DBSCAN, and TCRdist sequence similarity was added when clustering was performed within HLA-allele-positive subsets. Co-occurrence clustering excluded repertoires with fewer than 30,000 or more than 120,000 public chains, plus five with anomalous nucleotide sharing. This immuneACCESS table, as held by TCRdb, lists in-frame sequences with V and J called but not all clones. Of the missing ones, under half trace to an unresolved V gene in checked studies; the others have no known cause. That table is the source of V, J and clone size, and D and trimming were worked out from the DNA. Present in this sample are around 100,000 clones, about four fifths of which were seen just once. Around 5% of the sample comes from the top ten.

The TCR was taken from a man between 25 and 39 years old in good health and CMV-seropositive. Sequencing was performed on PBMCs. The sequence joins TRBV11-2 to TRBJ2-7; 10 bases in the middle match TRBD1. The DNA sequence is given as TGTGCCAGCAGCCCGGGACAGGGGCATTACGAGCAGTACTTC. Its protein is CASSPGQGHYEQYF.